This T cell receptor beta chain was identified in a study of OX40 agonist ivuxolimab in advanced cancers. CDR3 size: 13 residues. J gave up 7 bases and V 6 bases, and 5 bases lay outside the gene matches. The V gene's germline CDR1 is MNHNY and CDR2 SVGAGI (reference sequence). Only in-frame clones appear in the TCRdb table, and some are missing; sequencing was by immunoSEQ multiplex PCR. The repertoire consists of tens of thousands of clones, with roughly nine tenths occurring once and the leading ten covering roughly 2.6%. Material: CD4+ or CD8+ T cells sorted from blood, obtained in a trial of the OX40 agonist ivuxolimab. The clonotype was recovered from an adult with an advanced solid tumor such as melanoma, head and neck, liver or kidney cancer. The V call is TRBV6-6, the J call TRBJ1-2; 10 nucleotides agree with TRBD1. The CDR3 coding sequence is TGTGCCAGCAGGCCGACAGGGGGCGGTGGCTACACCTTC. It translates to CASRPTGGGGYTF.